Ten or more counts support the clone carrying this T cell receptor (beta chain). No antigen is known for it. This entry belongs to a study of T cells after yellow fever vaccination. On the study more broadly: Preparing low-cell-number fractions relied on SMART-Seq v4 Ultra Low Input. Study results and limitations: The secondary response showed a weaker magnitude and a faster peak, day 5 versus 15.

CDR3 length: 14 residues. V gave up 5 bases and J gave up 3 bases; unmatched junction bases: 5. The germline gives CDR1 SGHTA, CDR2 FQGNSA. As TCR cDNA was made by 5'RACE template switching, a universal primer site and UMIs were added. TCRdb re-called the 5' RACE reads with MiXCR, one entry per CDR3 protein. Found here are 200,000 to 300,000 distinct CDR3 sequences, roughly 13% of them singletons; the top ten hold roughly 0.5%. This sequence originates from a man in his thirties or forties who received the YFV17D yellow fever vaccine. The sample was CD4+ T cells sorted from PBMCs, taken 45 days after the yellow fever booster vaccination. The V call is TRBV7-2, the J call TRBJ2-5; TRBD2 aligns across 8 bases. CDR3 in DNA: TGTGCCAGCAGCCCCACTAGCGGAGAAGAGACCCAGTACTTC. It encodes CASSPTSGEETQYF.